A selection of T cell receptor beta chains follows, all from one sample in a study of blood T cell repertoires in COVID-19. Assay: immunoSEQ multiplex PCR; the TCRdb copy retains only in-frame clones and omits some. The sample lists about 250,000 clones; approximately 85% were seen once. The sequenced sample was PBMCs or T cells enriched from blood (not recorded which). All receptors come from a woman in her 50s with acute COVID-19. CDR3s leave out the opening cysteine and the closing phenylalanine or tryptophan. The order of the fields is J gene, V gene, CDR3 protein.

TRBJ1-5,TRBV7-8,ASSSGQGLFGQPQH
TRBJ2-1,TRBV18,ASSPTGTDFYNEQF
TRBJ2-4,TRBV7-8,ASSARQVRLAKNIQY
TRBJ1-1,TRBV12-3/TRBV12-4,ASSFTWEGAF
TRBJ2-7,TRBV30,AWSGDLDGERH
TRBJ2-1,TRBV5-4,ATVDRGGNEQF
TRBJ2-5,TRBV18,ASSPSGRETQY
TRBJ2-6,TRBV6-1,ASSEVAGGSSGANVLT
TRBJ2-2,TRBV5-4,ASSLDRWANTGELF
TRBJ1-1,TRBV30,AWSPADAGGTEAF
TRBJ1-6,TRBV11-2,ASSPGTGESSYNSPLH
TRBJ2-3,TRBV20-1,SARSTDTQY
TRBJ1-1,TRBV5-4,ASSFGLWNTEAF
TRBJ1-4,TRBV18,ASSMDRGREKLF
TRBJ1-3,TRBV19,ASSIDRGAGNTIY
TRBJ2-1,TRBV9,ASSVVRPWLAEPSSYNEQF
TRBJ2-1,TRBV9,ASSVGGGALNEQF
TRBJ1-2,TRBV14,ASSRYRDTGYGYT
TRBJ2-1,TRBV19,ASSIQGVGEQF
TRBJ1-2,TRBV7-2,ASSSGQGVNYGYT
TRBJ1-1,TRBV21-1,ASSRGTGNTEAF
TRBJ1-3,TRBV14,ASSRTGGLGGNTIY
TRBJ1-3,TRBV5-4,ASSLKGVGSGNTIY
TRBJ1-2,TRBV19,ASSIRTNSYT
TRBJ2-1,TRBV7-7,ASSRERVGLNEQF
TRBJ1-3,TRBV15,ATSRATAGSGNTIY
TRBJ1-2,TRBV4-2,ASSQDKGQDFYGYT
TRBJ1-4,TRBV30,AWSDMLGQGNGEKLF
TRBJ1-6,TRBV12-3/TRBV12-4,ASRGGYNSPLH
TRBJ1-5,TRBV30,AWSVGQGDWAQPQH
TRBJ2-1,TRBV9,ASSVGADNNEQF
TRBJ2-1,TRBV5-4,ASSLGGSATRGEQF
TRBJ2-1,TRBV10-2,ASRTGLAGSNREQF
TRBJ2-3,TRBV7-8,ASSSQIRGSDTQY
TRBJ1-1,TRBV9,ASSVITGITEAF
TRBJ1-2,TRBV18,ASSRQEDGYT
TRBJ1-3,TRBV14,ASSPMFSGNTIY
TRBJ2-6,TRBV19,ASSTGQGAGANVLT
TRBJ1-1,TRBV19,ASSLTGQPRSNTEAF
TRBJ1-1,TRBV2,ASSYRFLNTEAF
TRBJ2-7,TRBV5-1,ASSPTGTGNEQY
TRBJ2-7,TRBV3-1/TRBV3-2,ASPPGARSYEQY
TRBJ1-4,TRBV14,ASSPLGGKLF
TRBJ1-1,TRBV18,ASSPGTVEAF
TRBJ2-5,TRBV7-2,ASSKMTSGGLGTQY
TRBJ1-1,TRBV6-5,ASIGQGWNTEAF
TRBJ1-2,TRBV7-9,ASSPLTVFSPGYT
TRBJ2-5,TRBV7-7,ASSGGLDRWETQY
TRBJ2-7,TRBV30,AWNQGVLNEQY